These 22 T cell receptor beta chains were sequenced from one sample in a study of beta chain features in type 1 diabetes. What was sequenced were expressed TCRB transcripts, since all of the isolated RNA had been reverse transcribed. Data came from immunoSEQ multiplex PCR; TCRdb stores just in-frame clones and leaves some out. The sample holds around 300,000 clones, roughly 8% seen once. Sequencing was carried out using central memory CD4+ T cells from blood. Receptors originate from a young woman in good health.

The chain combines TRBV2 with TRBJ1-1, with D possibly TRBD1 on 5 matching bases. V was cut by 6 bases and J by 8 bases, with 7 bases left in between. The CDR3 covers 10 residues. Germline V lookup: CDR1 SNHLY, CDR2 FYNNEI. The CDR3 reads CASRTVEAFF. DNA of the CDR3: TGTGCCAGCAGGACAGTAGAAGCTTTCTTT.

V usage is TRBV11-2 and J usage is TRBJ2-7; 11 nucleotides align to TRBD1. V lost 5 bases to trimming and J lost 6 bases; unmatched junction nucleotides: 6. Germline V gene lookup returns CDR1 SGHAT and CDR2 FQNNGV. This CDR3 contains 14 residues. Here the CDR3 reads CASSLSGTGGEQYV. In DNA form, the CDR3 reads TGTGCCAGCAGCCTCTCCGGGACAGGGGGCGAGCAGTACGTC.

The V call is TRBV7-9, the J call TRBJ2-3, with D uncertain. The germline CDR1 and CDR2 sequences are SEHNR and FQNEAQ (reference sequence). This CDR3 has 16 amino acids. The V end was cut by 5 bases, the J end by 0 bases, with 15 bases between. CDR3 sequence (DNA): TGTGCCAGCAGCACCCCCCGCCGGATTAGCACAGATACGCAGTATTTT. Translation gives CASSTPRRISTDTQYF.

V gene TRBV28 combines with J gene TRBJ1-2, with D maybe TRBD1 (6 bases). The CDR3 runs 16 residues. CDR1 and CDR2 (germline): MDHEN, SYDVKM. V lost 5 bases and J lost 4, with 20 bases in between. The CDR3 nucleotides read TGTGCCAGCAGTACCATCCAATTCCGGGGGGCCTATGGCTACACCTTC. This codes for CASSTIQFRGAYGYTF.

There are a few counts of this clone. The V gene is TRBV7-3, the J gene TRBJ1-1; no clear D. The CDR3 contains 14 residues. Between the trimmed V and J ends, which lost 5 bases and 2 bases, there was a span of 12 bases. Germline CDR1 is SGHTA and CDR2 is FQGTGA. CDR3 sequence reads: CASSRAGGNTEAFF. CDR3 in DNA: TGTGCCAGCAGCAGGGCGGGAGGAAACACTGAAGCTTTCTTT.

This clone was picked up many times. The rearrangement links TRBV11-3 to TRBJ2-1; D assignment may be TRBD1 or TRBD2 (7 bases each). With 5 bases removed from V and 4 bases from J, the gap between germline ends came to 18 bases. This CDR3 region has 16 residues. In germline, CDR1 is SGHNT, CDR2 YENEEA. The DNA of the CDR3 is TGTGCCAGCAGCCAAAACAGGGGAGGGACTTACAATGAGCAGTTCTTC. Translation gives CASSQNRGGTYNEQFF.

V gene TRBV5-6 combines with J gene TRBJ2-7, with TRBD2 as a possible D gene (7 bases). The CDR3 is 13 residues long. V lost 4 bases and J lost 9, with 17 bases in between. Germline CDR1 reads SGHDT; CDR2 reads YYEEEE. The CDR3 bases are TGTGCCAGCAGCGTTGGCGCGGGGGCCAGGCAGTACTTC. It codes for CASSVGAGARQYF.

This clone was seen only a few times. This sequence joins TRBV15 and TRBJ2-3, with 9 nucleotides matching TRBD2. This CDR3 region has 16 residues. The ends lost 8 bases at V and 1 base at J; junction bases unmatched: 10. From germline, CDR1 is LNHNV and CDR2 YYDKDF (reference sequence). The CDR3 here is CATGVSASGGTDTQYF. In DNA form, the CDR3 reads TGTGCCACCGGCGTCTCAGCTAGCGGGGGCACAGATACGCAGTATTTT.

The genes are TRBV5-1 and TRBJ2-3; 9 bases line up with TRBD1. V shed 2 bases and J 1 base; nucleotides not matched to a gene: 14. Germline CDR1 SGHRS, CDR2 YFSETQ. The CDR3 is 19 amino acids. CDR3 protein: CASSLTPGQGLSGTDTQYF. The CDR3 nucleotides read TGCGCCAGCAGCTTAACACCGGGACAGGGTTTATCCGGCACAGATACGCAGTATTTT. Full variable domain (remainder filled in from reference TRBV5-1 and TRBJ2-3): KAGVTQTPRYLIKTRGQQVTLSCSPISGHRSVSWYQQTPGQGLQFLFEYFSETQRNKGNFPGRFSGRQFSNSRSEMNVSTLELGDSALYLCASSLTPGQGLSGTDTQYFGPGTRLTVL.

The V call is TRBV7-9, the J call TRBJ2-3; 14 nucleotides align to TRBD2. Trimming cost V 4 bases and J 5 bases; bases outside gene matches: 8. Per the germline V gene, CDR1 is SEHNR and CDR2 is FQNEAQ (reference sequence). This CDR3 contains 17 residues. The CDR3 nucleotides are TGTGCCAGCAGCTCAACCAGACTAGCGGGGGGGCGAGATACGCAGTATTTT. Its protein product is CASSSTRLAGGRDTQYF.

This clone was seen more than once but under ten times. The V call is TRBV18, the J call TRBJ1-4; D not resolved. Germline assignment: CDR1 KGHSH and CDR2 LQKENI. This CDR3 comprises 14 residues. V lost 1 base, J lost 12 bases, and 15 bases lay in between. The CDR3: CASSPQQSEEELFF. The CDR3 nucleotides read TGTGCCAGCTCACCACAACAAAGCGAGGAGGAACTGTTTTTT.

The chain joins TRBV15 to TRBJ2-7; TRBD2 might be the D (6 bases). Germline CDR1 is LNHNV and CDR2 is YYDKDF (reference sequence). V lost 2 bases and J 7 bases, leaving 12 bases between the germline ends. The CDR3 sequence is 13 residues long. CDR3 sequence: CATSRRRAGEQYV. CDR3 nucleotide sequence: TGTGCCACCAGCAGACGGCGGGCGGGGGAGCAGTACGTC.

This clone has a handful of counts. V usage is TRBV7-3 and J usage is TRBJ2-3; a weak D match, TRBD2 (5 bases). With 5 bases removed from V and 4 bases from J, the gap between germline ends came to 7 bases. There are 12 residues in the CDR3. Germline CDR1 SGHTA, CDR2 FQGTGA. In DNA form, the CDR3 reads TGTGCCAGCAGCACTAGAGCAGATACGCAGTATTTT. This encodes CASSTRADTQYF.

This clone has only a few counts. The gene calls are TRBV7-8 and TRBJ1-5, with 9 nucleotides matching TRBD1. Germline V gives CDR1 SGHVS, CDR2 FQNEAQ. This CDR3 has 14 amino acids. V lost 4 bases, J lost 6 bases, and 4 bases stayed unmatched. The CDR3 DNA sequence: TGTGCCAGCAGCTCCCGGACAGGGGCTCAGCCCCAGCATTTT. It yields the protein CASSSRTGAQPQHF.

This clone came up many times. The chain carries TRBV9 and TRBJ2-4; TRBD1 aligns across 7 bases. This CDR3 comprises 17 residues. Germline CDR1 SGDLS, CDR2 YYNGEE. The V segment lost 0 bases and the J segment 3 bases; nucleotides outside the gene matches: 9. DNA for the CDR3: TGTGCCAGCAGCGTAGAGGCGACAGGGATCGGCAAAAACATTCAGTACTTC. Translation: CASSVEATGIGKNIQYF.

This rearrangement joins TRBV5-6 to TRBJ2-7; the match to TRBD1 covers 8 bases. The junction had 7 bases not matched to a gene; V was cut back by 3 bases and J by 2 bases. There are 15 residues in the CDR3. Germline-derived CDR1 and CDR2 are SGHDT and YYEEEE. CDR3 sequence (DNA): TGTGCCAGCAGCTACGCAGGGGGCCGAACCTACGAGCAGTACTTC. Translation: CASSYAGGRTYEQYF.

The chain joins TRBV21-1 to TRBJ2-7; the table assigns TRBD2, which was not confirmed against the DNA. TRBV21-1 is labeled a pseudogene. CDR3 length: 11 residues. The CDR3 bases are TGTGCCAGCAGCAAAGTCGACGAGCAGTACTTC. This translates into CASSKVDEQYF.

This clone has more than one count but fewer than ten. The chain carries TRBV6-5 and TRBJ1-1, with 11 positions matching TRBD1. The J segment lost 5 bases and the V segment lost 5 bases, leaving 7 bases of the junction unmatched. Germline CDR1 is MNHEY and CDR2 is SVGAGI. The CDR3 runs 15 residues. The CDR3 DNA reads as TGTGCCAGCAGTAACCCACGGGACAGGGGGACTGAAGCTTTCTTT. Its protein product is CASSNPRDRGTEAFF.

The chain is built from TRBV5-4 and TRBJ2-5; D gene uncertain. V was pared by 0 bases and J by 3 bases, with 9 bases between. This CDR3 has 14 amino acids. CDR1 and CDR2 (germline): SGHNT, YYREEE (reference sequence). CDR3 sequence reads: CASSLGADKETQYF. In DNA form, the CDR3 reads TGTGCCAGCAGCTTGGGGGCAGATAAAGAGACCCAGTACTTC.

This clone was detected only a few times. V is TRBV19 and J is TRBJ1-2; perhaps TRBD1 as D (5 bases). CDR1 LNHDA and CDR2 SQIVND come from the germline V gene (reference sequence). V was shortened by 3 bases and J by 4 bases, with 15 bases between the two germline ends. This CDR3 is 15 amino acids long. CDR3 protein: CASSIPRVGAYGYTF. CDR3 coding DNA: TGTGCCAGTAGTATTCCCAGGGTGGGAGCCTATGGCTACACCTTC.

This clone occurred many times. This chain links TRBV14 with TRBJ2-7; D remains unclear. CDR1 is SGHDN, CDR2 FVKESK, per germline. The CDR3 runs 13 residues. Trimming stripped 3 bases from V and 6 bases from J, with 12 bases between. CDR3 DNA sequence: TGTGCCAGCAGCCAGACCCAAAGAGGCGAGCAGTACGTC. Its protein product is CASSQTQRGEQYV.

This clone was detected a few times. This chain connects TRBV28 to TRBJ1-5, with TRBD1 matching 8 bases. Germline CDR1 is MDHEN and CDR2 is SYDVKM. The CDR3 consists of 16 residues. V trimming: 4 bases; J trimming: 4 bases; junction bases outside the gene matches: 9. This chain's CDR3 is CASSSDRGLGNQPQHF. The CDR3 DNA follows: TGTGCCAGCAGTTCTGACAGGGGTTTGGGGAATCAGCCCCAGCATTTT. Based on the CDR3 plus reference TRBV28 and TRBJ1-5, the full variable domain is DVKVTQSSRYLVKRTGEKVFLECVQDMDHENMFWYRQDPGLGLRLIYFSYDVKMKEKGDIPEGYSVSREKKERFSLILESASTNQTSMYLCASSSDRGLGNQPQHFGDGTRLSIL.